Reported below is one TCR beta chain. This specimen comes from a study of radiotherapy plus CTLA-4 blockade in lung cancer. About the study: Patients showed objective responses in roughly 18% of cases, and disease control was achieved by about 30%.

The data were produced by immunoSEQ multiplex PCR, yet TCRdb's version contains in-frame clones alone and is incomplete. The table lists 65,000 to 100,000 clones, around 83% of them singletons. Patients had chemo-refractory metastatic non-small-cell lung cancer and received focal radiation plus CTLA-4 blockade that used ipilimumab. There are 17 residues in the CDR3. V gave up 5 bases and J gave up 3 bases; unmatched junction bases: 12. CDR1 and CDR2 (germline): SNHLY, FYNNEI. The input for sequencing was peripheral blood, taken from a patient treated with radiotherapy plus ipilimumab. This clonotype was sampled from a human donor with non-small cell lung cancer who had stable disease on radiotherapy plus ipilimumab. The chain joins TRBV2 to TRBJ2-5, with TRBD1 matching 10 bases. Here the CDR3 reads CASSWDWDRGGEETQYF. The CDR3 DNA reads TGTGCCAGCAGTTGGGATTGGGACAGGGGTGGTGAAGAGACCCAGTACTTC.